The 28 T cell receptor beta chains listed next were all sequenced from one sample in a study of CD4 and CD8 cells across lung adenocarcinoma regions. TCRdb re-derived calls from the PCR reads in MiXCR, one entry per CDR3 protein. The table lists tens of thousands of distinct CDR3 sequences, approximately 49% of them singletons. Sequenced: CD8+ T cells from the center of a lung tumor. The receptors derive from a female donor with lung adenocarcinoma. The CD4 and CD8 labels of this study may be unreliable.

The CDR3 region is CASRPRLAGTNEQFF. Written as DNA, the CDR3 is TGTGCCAGCAGACCCCGGCTAGCGGGTACCAATGAGCAGTTCTTC. The chain links TRBV7-2 to TRBJ2-4; 8 positions match TRBD2. The closer fit of TRBJ2-1 to the DNA end suggests the J call may be wrong. The CDR3 contains 15 residues. Germline V gene sequence: CDR1 SGHTA, CDR2 FQGNSA.

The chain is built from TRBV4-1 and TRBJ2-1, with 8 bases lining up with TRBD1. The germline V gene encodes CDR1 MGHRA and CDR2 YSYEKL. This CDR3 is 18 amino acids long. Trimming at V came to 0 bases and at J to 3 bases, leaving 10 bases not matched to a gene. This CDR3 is CASSQEPPWTGSYNEQFF. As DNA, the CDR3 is TGCGCCAGCAGCCAAGAGCCGCCGTGGACAGGGAGCTACAATGAGCAGTTCTTC.

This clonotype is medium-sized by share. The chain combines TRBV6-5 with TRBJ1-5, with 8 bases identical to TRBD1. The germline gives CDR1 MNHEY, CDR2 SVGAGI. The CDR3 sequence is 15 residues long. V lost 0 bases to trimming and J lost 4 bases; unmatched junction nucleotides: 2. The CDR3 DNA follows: TGTGCCAGCAGTTACTCAGGGACAGGAAATCAGCCCCAGCATTTT. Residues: CASSYSGTGNQPQHF.

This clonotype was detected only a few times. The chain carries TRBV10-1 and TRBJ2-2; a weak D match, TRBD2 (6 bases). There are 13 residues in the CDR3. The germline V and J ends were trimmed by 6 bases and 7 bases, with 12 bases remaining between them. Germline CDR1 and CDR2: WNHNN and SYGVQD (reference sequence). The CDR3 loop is CASSDGTYGELFF. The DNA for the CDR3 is TGCGCCAGCAGCGACGGGACTTACGGGGAGCTGTTTTTT.

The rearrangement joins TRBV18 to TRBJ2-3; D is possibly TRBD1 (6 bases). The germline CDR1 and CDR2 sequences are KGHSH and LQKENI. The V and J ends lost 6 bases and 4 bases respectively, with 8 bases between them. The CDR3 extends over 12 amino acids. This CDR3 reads CASSQGSDTQYF. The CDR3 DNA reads TGTGCCAGCTCGCAGGGGTCAGATACGCAGTATTTT.

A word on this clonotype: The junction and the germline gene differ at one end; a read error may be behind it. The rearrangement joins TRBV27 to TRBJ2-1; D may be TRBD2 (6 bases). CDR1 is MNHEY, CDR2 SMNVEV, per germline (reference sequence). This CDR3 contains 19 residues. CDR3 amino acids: CTSSRYIQTSPINYNEQFF. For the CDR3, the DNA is TGCACCAGCAGTCGTTATATCCAAACTAGCCCGATAAACTACAATGAGCAGTTCTTC.

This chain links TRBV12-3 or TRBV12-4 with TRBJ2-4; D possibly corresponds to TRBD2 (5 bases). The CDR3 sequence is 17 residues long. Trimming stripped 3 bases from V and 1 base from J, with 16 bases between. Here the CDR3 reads CASSFSGWWLAKNIQYF. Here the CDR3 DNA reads TGTGCCAGCAGTTTTTCGGGGTGGTGGCTGGCCAAAAACATTCAGTACTTC.

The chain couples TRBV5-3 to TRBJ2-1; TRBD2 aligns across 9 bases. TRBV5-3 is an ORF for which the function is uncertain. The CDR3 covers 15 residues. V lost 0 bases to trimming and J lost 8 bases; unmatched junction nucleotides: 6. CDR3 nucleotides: TGTGCCAGAAGCTTGGATAGCGGGAGCATGGATGAGCAGTTCTTC. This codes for CARSLDSGSMDEQFF.

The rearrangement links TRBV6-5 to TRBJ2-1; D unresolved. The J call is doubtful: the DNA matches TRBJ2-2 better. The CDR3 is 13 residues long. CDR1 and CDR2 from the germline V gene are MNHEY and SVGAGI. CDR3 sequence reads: CAKSCTHGKELFF. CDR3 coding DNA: TGTGCCAAGAGTTGTACGCACGGCAAGGAGCTGTTTTTT.

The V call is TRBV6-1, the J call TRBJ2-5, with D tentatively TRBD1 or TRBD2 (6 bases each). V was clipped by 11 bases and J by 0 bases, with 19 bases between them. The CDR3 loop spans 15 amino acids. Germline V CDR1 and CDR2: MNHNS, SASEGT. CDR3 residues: CAGGAGGRDQETQYF. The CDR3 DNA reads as TGTGCCGGGGGTGCCGGGGGCCGAGACCAAGAGACCCAGTACTTC.

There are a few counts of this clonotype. CDR3 bases: TGTGCCAGCAGCTTAGAACCAGCGGCGAACGCCGAGCAGTACTTC. This codes for CASSLEPAANAEQYF. The chain is built from TRBV11-2 and TRBJ2-1, with D possibly matching TRBD2 (5 bases). The closer fit of TRBJ2-7 to the DNA end suggests the J call may be wrong. The CDR3 is 15 amino acids. CDR1 SGHAT and CDR2 FQNNGV come from the germline V gene.

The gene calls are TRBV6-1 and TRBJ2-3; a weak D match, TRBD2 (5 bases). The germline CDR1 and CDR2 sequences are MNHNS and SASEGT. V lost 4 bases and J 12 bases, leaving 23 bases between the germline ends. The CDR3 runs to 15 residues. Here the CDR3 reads CASSAGLGSKDIQYF. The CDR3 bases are TGTGCCAGCAGTGCCGGACTGGGAAGCAAAGATATTCAGTATTTT.

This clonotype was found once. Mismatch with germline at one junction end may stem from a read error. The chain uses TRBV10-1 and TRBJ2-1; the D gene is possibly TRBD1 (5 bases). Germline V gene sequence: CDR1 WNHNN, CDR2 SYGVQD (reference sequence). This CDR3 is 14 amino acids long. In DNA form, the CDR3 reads TGCCGCGGCAAGGGGCGGCGAGACAAAAATACTCAGTATTTC. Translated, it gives CRGKGRRDKNTQYF.

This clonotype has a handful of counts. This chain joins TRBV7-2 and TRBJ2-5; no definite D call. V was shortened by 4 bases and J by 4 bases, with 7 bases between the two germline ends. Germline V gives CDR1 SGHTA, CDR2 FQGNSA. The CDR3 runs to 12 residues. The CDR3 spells CASSSWRETQYF. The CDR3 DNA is TGTGCCAGCAGCTCCTGGCGAGAGACCCAGTACTTC.

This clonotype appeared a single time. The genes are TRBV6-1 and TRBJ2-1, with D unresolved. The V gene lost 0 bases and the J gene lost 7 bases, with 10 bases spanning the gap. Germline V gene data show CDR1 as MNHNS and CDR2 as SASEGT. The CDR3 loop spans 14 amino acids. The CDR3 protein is CASSEAGGQNEQFF. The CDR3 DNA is TGTGCCAGCAGTGAAGCCGGCGGCCAGAATGAGCAGTTCTTC.

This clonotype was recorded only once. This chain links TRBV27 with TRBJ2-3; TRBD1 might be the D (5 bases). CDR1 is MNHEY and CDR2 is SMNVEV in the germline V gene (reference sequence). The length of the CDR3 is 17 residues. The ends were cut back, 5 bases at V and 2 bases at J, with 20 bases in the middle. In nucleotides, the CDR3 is TGTGCCAGCAGTGTGGGCCCCCAGGGCCGCCACACAGATACGCAGTATTTT. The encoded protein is CASSVGPQGRHTDTQYF.

The CDR3 sequence is CASSGDRGWGTQYF. In nucleotides, the CDR3 is TGTGCCAGCAGCGGGGACAGGGGATGGGGGACCCAGTACTTC. This sequence joins TRBV3-1 and TRBJ2-1; 10 nucleotides align to TRBD1. The closer fit of TRBJ2-5 to the DNA end suggests the J call may be wrong. CDR1 is LGHDT and CDR2 is YNNKEL in the germline V gene (reference sequence). This CDR3 has 14 amino acids.

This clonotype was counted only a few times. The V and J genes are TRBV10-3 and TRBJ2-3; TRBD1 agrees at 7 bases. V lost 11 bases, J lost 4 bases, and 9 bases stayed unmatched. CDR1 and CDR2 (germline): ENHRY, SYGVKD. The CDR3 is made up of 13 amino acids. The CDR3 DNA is TGTGCCGCCTCGGACAGGATAGCAGATACGCAGTATTTT. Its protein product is CAASDRIADTQYF.

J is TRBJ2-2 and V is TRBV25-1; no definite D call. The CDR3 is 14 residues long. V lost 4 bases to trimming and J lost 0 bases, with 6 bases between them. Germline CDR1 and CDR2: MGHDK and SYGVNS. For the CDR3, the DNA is TGTGCCAGCAGTGCCTCAGCGAACACCGGGGAGCTGTTTTTT. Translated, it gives CASSASANTGELFF.

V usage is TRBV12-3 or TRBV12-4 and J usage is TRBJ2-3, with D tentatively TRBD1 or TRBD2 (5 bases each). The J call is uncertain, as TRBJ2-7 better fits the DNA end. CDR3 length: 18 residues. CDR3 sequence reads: CASSGPGSGLRNKDTQYF. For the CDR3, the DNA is TGTGCCAGCAGTGGCCCCGGCTCGGGGCTGCGAAACAAAGATACGCAGTACTTC.

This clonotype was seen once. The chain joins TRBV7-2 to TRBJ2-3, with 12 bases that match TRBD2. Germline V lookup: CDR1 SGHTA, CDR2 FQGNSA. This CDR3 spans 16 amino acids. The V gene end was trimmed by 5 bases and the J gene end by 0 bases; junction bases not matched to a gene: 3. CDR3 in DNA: TGTGCCAGCAGCCTAGGGACTAGCGGGAGCACAGATACGCAGTATTTT. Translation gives CASSLGTSGSTDTQYF.

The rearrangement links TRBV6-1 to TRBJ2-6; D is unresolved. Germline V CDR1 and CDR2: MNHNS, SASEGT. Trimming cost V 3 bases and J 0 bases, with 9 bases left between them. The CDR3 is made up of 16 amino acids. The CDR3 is CASSELGNSGANVLTF. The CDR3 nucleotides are TGTGCCAGCAGTGAGCTTGGCAACTCTGGGGCCAACGTCCTGACTTTC.

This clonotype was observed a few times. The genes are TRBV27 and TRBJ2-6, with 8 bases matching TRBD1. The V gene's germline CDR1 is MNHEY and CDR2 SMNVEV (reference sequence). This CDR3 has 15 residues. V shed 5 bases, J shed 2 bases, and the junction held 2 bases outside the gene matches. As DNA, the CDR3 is TGTGCCAGCAGTAAACAGGGGGCTGGGGCCAACGTCCTGACTTTC. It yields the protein CASSKQGAGANVLTF.

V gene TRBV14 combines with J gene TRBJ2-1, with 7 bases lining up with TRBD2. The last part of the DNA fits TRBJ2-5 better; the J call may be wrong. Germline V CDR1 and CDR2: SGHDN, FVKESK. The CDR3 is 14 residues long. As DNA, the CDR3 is TGTGCCAGCAGCCAAGGGCTAGCGGTCAAGACCCAGTACTTC. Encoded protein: CASSQGLAVKTQYF.

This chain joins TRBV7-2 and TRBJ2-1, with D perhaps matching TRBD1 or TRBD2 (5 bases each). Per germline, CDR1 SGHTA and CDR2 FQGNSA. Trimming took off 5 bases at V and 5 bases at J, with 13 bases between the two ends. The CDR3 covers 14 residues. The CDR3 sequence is CASSRTGTHNEQFF. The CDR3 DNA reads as TGTGCCAGCAGCAGAACCGGGACGCACAATGAGCAGTTCTTC. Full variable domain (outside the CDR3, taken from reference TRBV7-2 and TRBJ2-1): GAGVSQSPSNKVTEKGKDVELRCDPISGHTALYWYRQSLGQGLEFLIYFQGNSAPDKSGLPSDRFSAERTGGSVSTLTIQRTQQEDSAVYLCASSRTGTHNEQFFGPGTRLTVL.

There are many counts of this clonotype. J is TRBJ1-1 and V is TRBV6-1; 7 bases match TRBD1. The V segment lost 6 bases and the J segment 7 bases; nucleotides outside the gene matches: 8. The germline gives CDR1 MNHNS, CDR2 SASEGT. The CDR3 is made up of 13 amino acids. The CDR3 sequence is CASREGAQSEAFF. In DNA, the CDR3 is TGTGCCAGCAGAGAGGGGGCGCAGAGTGAAGCTTTCTTT.

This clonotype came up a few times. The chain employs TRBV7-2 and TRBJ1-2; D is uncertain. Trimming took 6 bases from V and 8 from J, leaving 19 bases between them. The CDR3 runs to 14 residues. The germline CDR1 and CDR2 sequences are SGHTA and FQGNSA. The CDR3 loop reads CASREDGLSWGYTF. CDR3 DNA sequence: TGTGCCAGCAGGGAGGACGGATTGAGTTGGGGCTACACCTTC.

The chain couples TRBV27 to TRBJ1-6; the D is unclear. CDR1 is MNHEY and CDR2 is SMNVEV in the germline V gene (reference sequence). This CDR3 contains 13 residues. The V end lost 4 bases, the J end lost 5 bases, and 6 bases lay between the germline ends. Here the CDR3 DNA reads TGTGCCAGCAGTTGGGAAAATAATTCACCCCTCCACTTT. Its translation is CASSWENNSPLHF.